This is a list of T cell receptor beta chains from one sample in a study of human T cells and chemical hapten exposure. One entry per CDR3 protein results from TCRdb running MiXCR on the RACE reads. This sample has 95,000 to 150,000 distinct CDR3 sequences, with about 11% found just once. The sample in question was whole blood, obtained in connection with sensitization to the hapten diphenylcyclopropenone (DPC). The receptor set was obtained from a woman aged 50 to 60 with alopecia areata. Some clones in this sample may be carry-over from other donors' samples. Each CDR3 is given with its conserved first and last residue. The D gene is left open where the match is weak. Expanded clones get a size class; other rows say once, few or many, or leave the size out.

TRBD2 | TRBJ2-1 | NA | TRBV5-1 | CASSLSGLAYNEQFF | TGCGCCAGCAGCTTGTCAGGACTAGCATACAATGAGCAGTTCTTC
NA | TRBJ1-1 | NA | TRBV5-6 | CASSLAGQTNTEAFF | TGTGCCAGCAGCTTGGCAGGTCAGACGAACACTGAAGCTTTCTTT
TRBD2 | TRBJ2-7 | few | TRBV5-4 | CASSSAGLAGVESYEQYF | TGTGCCAGCAGCTCAGCCGGACTAGCGGGAGTGGAGTCCTACGAGCAGTACTTC
TRBD1 | TRBJ2-2 | NA | TRBV3-1 | CASSPLGGQGSTGELFF | TGTGCCAGCAGCCCTCTTGGGGGACAGGGCTCCACCGGGGAGCTGTTTTTT
NA | TRBJ1-4 | NA | TRBV29-1 | CSVGNGAGDEKLFF | TGCAGCGTGGGAAACGGGGCAGGGGACGAAAAACTGTTTTTT
NA | TRBJ2-3 | NA | TRBV5-1 | CASSLAGGASTDTQYF | TGCGCCAGCAGCTTGGCCGGCGGGGCTAGCACAGATACGCAGTATTTT
NA | TRBJ1-2 | few | TRBV12-3/TRBV12-4 | CASSFSRDIVDYGYTF | TGTGCCAGCAGTTTTAGCCGGGACATCGTTGATTATGGCTACACCTTC
NA | TRBJ1-5 | NA | TRBV9 | CASNSQGGNQPQHF | TGTGCCAGCAACTCTCAGGGTGGCAATCAGCCCCAGCATTTT
NA | TRBJ1-5 | NA | TRBV12-3/TRBV12-4 | CASSLMDFGNQPQHF | TGTGCCAGCAGTTTAATGGATTTTGGCAATCAGCCCCAGCATTTT
TRBD1 | TRBJ1-2 | few | TRBV5-1 | CASSLGQGRDGYTF | TGCGCCAGCAGCTTGGGACAGGGAAGAGATGGCTACACCTTC
TRBD1 | TRBJ1-6 | NA | TRBV7-6 | CASSPRTGGSYNSPLHF | TGTGCCAGCAGCCCCCGGACAGGGGGATCCTATAATTCACCCCTCCACTTT
TRBD2 | TRBJ2-3 | NA | TRBV5-1 | CASSPGLAGATDTQYF | TGCGCCAGCAGCCCCGGACTAGCGGGGGCCACAGATACGCAGTATTTT
NA | TRBJ2-6 | few | TRBV7-8 | CASSFWKGRAGANVLTF | TGTGCCAGCAGCTTTTGGAAGGGAAGGGCTGGGGCCAACGTCCTGACTTTC
NA | TRBJ2-7 | many | TRBV28 | CASSSRTLGEQYF | TGTGCCAGCAGTTCCCGGACTCTAGGCGAGCAGTACTTC
TRBD1 | TRBJ1-5 | once | TRBV10-2 | CASRGTGGYQPQHF | TGCGCCAGCAGAGGGACAGGGGGTTATCAGCCCCAGCATTTT
NA | TRBJ1-1 | few | TRBV12-3/TRBV12-4 | CASSQDQRAEAFF | TGTGCCAGCAGTCAGGACCAGAGGGCTGAAGCTTTCTTT
TRBD1 | TRBJ1-6 | NA | TRBV12-3/TRBV12-4 | CASSLAMGQGFYNSPLHF | TGTGCCAGCAGTTTAGCGATGGGACAGGGCTTCTATAATTCACCCCTCCACTTT
NA | TRBJ2-3 | NA | TRBV27 | CASSFLGDTQYF | TGTGCCAGCAGTTTCCTGGGAGATACGCAGTATTTT
NA | TRBJ2-6 | NA | TRBV5-1 | CASSLGSPVSSGANVLTF | TGCGCCAGCAGCTTGGGGTCCCCCGTGAGCTCTGGGGCCAACGTCCTGACTTTC
NA | TRBJ2-5 | few | TRBV7-9 | CASIPSGGRETQYF | TGTGCCAGCATCCCCTCAGGGGGGCGAGAGACCCAGTACTTC
NA | TRBJ2-7 | NA | TRBV27 | CASSLWGAGYEQYF | TGTGCCAGCAGTTTATGGGGGGCTGGCTACGAGCAGTACTTC
NA | TRBJ1-2 | NA | TRBV6-5 | CASRQPGTGGYTF | TGTGCCAGCAGACAACCAGGGACGGGCGGCTACACCTTC
NA | TRBJ2-1 | NA | TRBV6-2/TRBV6-3 | CASSSLGRGPYNEQFF | TGTGCCAGCAGTTCCCTCGGGAGGGGGCCCTACAATGAGCAGTTCTTC
NA | TRBJ1-6 | NA | TRBV9 | CADPFWSPLHF | TGTGCCGACCCTTTTTGGTCACCCCTCCACTTT
TRBD1 | TRBJ1-5 | NA | TRBV20-1 | CSALGQNSNSNQPQHF | TGCAGTGCTCTGGGACAGAACAGCAATAGCAATCAGCCCCAGCATTTT
NA | TRBJ2-7 | few | TRBV10-3 | CAISEDTSYEQYF | TGTGCCATCAGTGAGGACACCTCCTACGAGCAGTACTTC
TRBD2 | TRBJ2-7 | few | TRBV4-3 | CASSQSLSRGLAVVFGAYEQYF | TGCGCCAGCAGCCAGAGCCTCTCCCGAGGACTAGCGGTCGTCTTTGGGGCCTACGAGCAGTACTTC
NA | TRBJ1-1 | NA | TRBV29-1 | CSVRLDTEAFF | TGCAGCGTTCGGCTAGACACTGAAGCTTTCTTT
TRBD1 | TRBJ1-5 | few | TRBV28 | CASKGAGGNQPQHF | TGTGCCAGCAAAGGGGCAGGGGGGAATCAGCCCCAGCATTTT
TRBD1 | TRBJ2-1 | few | TRBV4-2 | CASSQAPGQGRGSTYNEQFF | TGTGCCAGCAGCCAAGCTCCGGGACAGGGGAGAGGTAGCACCTACAATGAGCAGTTCTTC
NA | TRBJ1-4 | few | TRBV7-2 | CASSLEGLSQKLFF | TGTGCCAGCAGCTTAGAAGGCCTAAGTCAAAAACTGTTTTTT
TRBD2 | TRBJ2-7 | few | TRBV29-1 | CSVAGAAGDEQYF | TGCAGCGTTGCTGGGGCGGCGGGGGACGAGCAGTACTTC
NA | TRBJ2-3 | NA | TRBV3-1 | CASSQGLRTDTQYF | TGTGCCAGCAGCCAGGGACTGCGGACAGATACGCAGTATTTT
NA | TRBJ1-3 | NA | TRBV18 | CASSPALQLSSGNTIYF | TGTGCCAGCTCACCAGCACTGCAACTGAGCTCTGGAAACACCATATATTTT
NA | TRBJ2-6 | few | TRBV12-3/TRBV12-4 | CASSPAGRAGANVLTF | TGTGCCAGCAGTCCCGCCGGCAGGGCCGGGGCCAACGTCCTGACTTTC
NA | TRBJ1-2 | few | TRBV7-2 | CASSSDGVGSYGYTF | TGTGCCAGCAGCTCGGACGGCGTTGGGAGTTATGGCTACACCTTC
TRBD1 | TRBJ2-6 | NA | TRBV5-1 | CASSFLSWTGVGANVLTF | TGCGCCAGCAGCTTTCTTTCGTGGACAGGGGTCGGGGCCAACGTCCTGACTTTC
NA | TRBJ2-5 | few | TRBV29-1 | CSVGQGLRGETQYF | TGCAGCGTTGGCCAGGGACTTCGGGGGGAGACCCAGTACTTC
NA | TRBJ1-1 | NA | TRBV5-1 | CASSSMAGLEAFF | TGCGCCAGCAGCTCGATGGCAGGCCTAGAAGCTTTCTTT
NA | TRBJ2-1 | NA | TRBV5-1 | CASSLGGSGTYNEQFF | TGCGCCAGCAGCTTGGGGGGCAGCGGTACCTACAATGAGCAGTTCTTC
NA | TRBJ2-2 | NA | TRBV12-3/TRBV12-4 | CASSLKGSGELFF | TGTGCCAGCAGTTTAAAGGGTTCCGGGGAGCTGTTTTTT
TRBD2 | TRBJ2-1 | few | TRBV12-3/TRBV12-4 | CASSLETSGNEQFF | TGTGCCAGCAGTTTAGAGACTAGCGGGAATGAGCAGTTCTTC